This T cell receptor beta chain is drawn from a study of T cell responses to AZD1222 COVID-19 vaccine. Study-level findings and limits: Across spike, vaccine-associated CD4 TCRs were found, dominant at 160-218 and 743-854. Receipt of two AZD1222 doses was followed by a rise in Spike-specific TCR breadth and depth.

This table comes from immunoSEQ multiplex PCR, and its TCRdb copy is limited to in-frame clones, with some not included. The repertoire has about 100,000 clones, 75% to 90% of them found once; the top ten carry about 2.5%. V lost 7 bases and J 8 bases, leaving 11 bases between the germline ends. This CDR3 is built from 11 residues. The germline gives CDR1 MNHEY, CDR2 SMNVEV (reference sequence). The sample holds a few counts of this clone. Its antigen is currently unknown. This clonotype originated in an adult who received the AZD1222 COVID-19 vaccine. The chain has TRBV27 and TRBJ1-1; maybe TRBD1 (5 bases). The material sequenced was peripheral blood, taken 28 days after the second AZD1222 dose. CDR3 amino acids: CASNGQGEAFF. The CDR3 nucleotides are TGTGCCAGCAACGGGCAGGGCGAAGCTTTCTTT.